The 15 T cell receptor beta chains below all came from one sample that was sequenced in a study of control samples from healthy donors and cancer patients. The table came from immunoSEQ multiplex PCR; TCRdb's copy has only in-frame clones and leaves some out. The sample shows about 48,000 clones, about 93% of them seen only once. Sequenced material: PBMCs. Every receptor here comes from a woman between 50 and 59 years old with head and neck cancer.

The chain is built from TRBV9 and TRBJ2-3; D is possibly TRBD1 (5 bases). Germline V gene data show CDR1 as SGDLS and CDR2 as YYNGEE. The CDR3 totals 16 residues. V lost 3 bases, J lost 2 bases, and 16 bases lay in between. DNA for the CDR3: TGTGCCAGCAGCGGGGGCCCTGGGCTGCCCACAGATACGCAGTATTTT. Its protein product is CASSGGPGLPTDTQYF.

This clone was seen just once. CDR3 sequence reads: CASSRGTDSNQPQHF. CDR3 nucleotide sequence: TGCGCCAGCAGCCGGGGGACTGATAGCAATCAGCCCCAGCATTTT. The chain is built from TRBV4-1 and TRBJ1-5; maybe TRBD1 (5 bases). Between the trimmed V and J ends, which lost 4 bases and 0 bases, there was a span of 10 bases. Germline CDR1 is MGHRA and CDR2 is YSYEKL. This CDR3 contains 15 residues.

This chain uses TRBV5-1 with TRBJ2-2; TRBD2 matches 12 bases. The germline CDR1 and CDR2 sequences are SGHRS and YFSETQ. This CDR3 spans 22 amino acids. Trimming removed 3 bases from V and 5 bases from J; junction bases left unmatched: 23. The CDR3 region is CASSSPLGGPTTSGRGTGELFF. CDR3 bases: TGCGCCAGCAGCTCGCCATTGGGGGGGCCTACGACTAGCGGGAGAGGGACCGGGGAGCTGTTTTTT.

This sequence joins TRBV25-1 and TRBJ2-1, with D perhaps matching TRBD1 (6 bases). From germline, CDR1 is MGHDK and CDR2 SYGVNS. V dropped 3 bases and J dropped 3 bases, with 6 bases sitting between them. This CDR3 has 13 amino acids. CDR3 coding DNA: TGTGCCAGCAGTGACAGGGGCTACAATGAGCAGTTCTTC. Its translation is CASSDRGYNEQFF.

V and J are TRBV28 and TRBJ1-3, with unresolved D. The ends were cut back, 1 base at V and 4 bases at J, with 8 bases in the middle. CDR3 size: 14 residues. The germline V gene encodes CDR1 MDHEN and CDR2 SYDVKM. The CDR3 spells CASSLYLVGNTIYF. The CDR3 nucleotides read TGTGCCAGCAGTTTATATCTAGTGGGAAACACCATATATTTT.

V and J are TRBV6-2 or TRBV6-3 and TRBJ2-5, with D perhaps matching TRBD1 (5 bases). Per the germline V gene, CDR1 is MNHEY and CDR2 is SVGEGT. This CDR3 spans 16 amino acids. The germline V and J ends were trimmed by 0 bases and 4 bases, with 15 bases remaining between them. The CDR3 loop reads CASSYSTAGMRETQYF. The CDR3 coding sequence is TGTGCCAGCAGTTACTCGACCGCAGGGATGCGAGAGACCCAGTACTTC.

This clone has just one count. The chain employs TRBV4-2 and TRBJ2-2; 9 positions match TRBD2. Germline values: CDR1 LGHNA, CDR2 YNFKEQ. The CDR3 has 18 amino acids. V gave up 4 bases and J gave up 4 bases; unmatched junction bases: 13. CDR3 protein: CASSPPFGAGGGTGELFF. The CDR3 bases are TGTGCCAGCAGCCCCCCCTTTGGGGCGGGAGGGGGCACCGGGGAGCTGTTTTTT.

The chain carries TRBV27 and TRBJ1-6, with D unresolved. The germline gives CDR1 MNHEY, CDR2 SMNVEV (reference sequence). Trimming shortened V by 2 bases and J by 11 bases, and 7 bases separated the two germline ends. CDR3 length: 12 residues. This chain's CDR3 is CASSLRGTPLHF. DNA of the CDR3: TGTGCCAGCAGTTTAAGAGGGACACCCCTCCACTTT.

This CDR3 reads CASRSFSGGYEQFF. The CDR3 DNA reads TGTGCCAGCAGGTCGTTTAGCGGGGGGTATGAGCAGTTCTTC. This chain joins TRBV6-5 and TRBJ2-1, with 10 nucleotides matching TRBD2. This CDR3 region has 14 residues. V dropped 6 bases and J dropped 8; count of bases not matched to a gene: 7. CDR1 and CDR2 (germline): MNHEY, SVGAGI.

The chain recombines TRBV9 with TRBJ1-5, with no clear D. V gave up 0 bases and J gave up 9 bases, with 10 bases separating them. The CDR3 loop spans 13 amino acids. CDR1 SGDLS and CDR2 YYNGEE come from the germline V gene. The CDR3 protein is CASSVDNSGPQHF. CDR3 in DNA: TGTGCCAGCAGCGTAGACAACTCTGGGCCCCAGCATTTT.

The CDR3 is CASSLEQGGITGELFF. CDR3 DNA sequence: TGTGCCAGCAGCTTAGAACAGGGTGGGATCACCGGGGAGCTGTTTTTT. This chain joins TRBV7-6 and TRBJ2-2, with TRBD1 as a possible D gene (6 bases). Germline V gives CDR1 SGHVS, CDR2 FNYEAQ. This CDR3 is 16 amino acids long. Trimming removed 1 base from V and 4 bases from J, with 13 bases in between. The whole variable domain, remainder taken from reference TRBV7-6 and TRBJ2-2, is GAGVSQSPRYKVTKRGQDVALRCDPISGHVSLYWYRQALGQGPEFLTYFNYEAQQDKSGLPNDRFSAERPEGSISTLTIQRTEQRDSAMYRCASSLEQGGITGELFFGEGSRLTVL.

The chain recombines TRBV27 with TRBJ2-6, with D unresolved. Trimming took off 2 bases at V and 0 bases at J, with 11 bases between the two ends. Germline lookup yields CDR1 MNHEY and CDR2 SMNVEV (reference sequence). The CDR3 totals 17 residues. CDR3 amino acids: CASSLTGGGSGANVLTF. As DNA, the CDR3 is TGTGCCAGCAGTTTAACGGGTGGCGGCTCTGGGGCCAACGTCCTGACTTTC.

The DNA of the CDR3 is TGCGCCAGCAGCTGGACAGGGGCGGTCAACACTGAAGCTTTCTTT. Its protein is CASSWTGAVNTEAFF. The V call is TRBV5-1, the J call TRBJ1-1, with 9 positions matching TRBD1. CDR3 length equals 15 residues. V was pared by 3 bases and J by 2 bases, with 5 bases of the junction left unmatched. CDR1 and CDR2 (germline): SGHRS, YFSETQ.

The J gene is TRBJ1-2, the V gene TRBV30, with 10 nucleotides matching TRBD1. The V segment lost 0 bases and the J segment 8 bases; nucleotides outside the gene matches: 3. The CDR3 length is 13 residues. Per germline, CDR1 GTSNPN and CDR2 SVGIG (reference sequence). The CDR3 spells CAWSVGTGVGYTF. DNA for the CDR3: TGTGCCTGGAGTGTCGGGACAGGGGTCGGCTACACCTTC.

J is TRBJ1-1 and V is TRBV30, with a tentative D call TRBD1 (6 bases). Germline CDR1 reads GTSNPN; CDR2 reads SVGIG (reference sequence). V lost 2 bases and J lost 3, with 10 bases in between. CDR3 length equals 13 residues. The CDR3 nucleotides read TGTGCCTGGAGTTCAGGGGTTGACACTGAAGCTTTCTTT. It is translated as CAWSSGVDTEAFF.